This TCR beta chain came from a study of blood T cell repertoires in COVID-19. Study in general: COVID-19 samples from acute and convalescent phases originated in the United States, Italy and Spain. The analysed material was cDNA or gDNA that came from T cells, B-cell-depleted T cells, or PBMCs.

Repertoires were generated with immunoSEQ multiplex PCR, while TCRdb's copy carries only in-frame clones and drops some. The sample records approximately 130,000 clones, approximately 86% being singletons. Sequencing was done on a sample of peripheral blood. This receptor was taken from a woman aged 50 to 60 who had recovered from COVID-19.

Here the CDR3 DNA reads TGTGCCAGCAGCCAAGGGGGACTAGCGGGAGGGCCTGACAATGAGCAGTTCTTC. Residues: CASSQGGLAGGPDNEQFF. This chain joins TRBV4-2 and TRBJ2-1; 16 bases fit TRBD2. Germline V gene sequence: CDR1 LGHNA, CDR2 YNFKEQ. J was trimmed by 5 bases and V by 1 base; bases with no gene match: 5. CDR3 length: 18 amino acids.